This entry describes one T cell receptor beta chain. As yet, its antigen is unknown. This sample was included in a study of cytomegalovirus exposure and HLA in healthy donors. PCR involved 60 Vbeta and 13 Jbeta primers. Produced via immunoSEQ multiplex PCR; TCRdb's table is partial and in-frame only. The sample table includes 95,000 to 150,000 clones. V shed 1 base and J 1 base; nucleotides not matched to a gene: 3. The CDR3 length is 15 residues. CDR1 and CDR2 from the germline V gene are SNHLY and FYNNEI. Points from the study as a whole: Later analysis revealed greater clonal expansion in HLA-associated TCR beta chains than in equally common others.

The receptor comes from a man in his thirties or forties in good health and CMV-seronegative. The chain combines TRBV2 with TRBJ2-7, with TRBD1 matching 8 bases. Sequencing input: PBMCs. CDR3 protein: CASSEDWDRSYEQYF. For the CDR3, the DNA is TGTGCCAGCAGTGAAGACTGGGACAGGTCCTACGAGCAGTACTTC.